This T cell receptor (beta chain) is from a study of cytomegalovirus exposure and HLA in healthy donors. This clone was observed a handful of times. Its antigen remains unidentified. Germline CDR1 reads SNHLY; CDR2 reads FYNNEI. Losses at the gene ends were 7 bases for V and 4 bases for J; bases not matched to a gene: 12. The CDR3 runs to 15 residues. The protocol was immunoSEQ multiplex PCR, while the TCRdb copy is restricted to in-frame clones and leaves out a portion. The data contain 150,000 to 200,000 clones, roughly 77% of them seen just once; the ten biggest clones take up roughly 1.2%. Findings of the study overall: The CMV antigen specificity of a few CMV-associated chains was confirmed through in vitro analysis.

The TCR comes from a woman in her thirties in good health and CMV-seronegative. Input material: PBMCs. V usage is TRBV2 and J usage is TRBJ2-7, with 8 nucleotides matching TRBD1. The DNA of the CDR3 is TGTGCCAGCACTTCTCGGACAGGGAGTAAGTACGAGCAGTACTTC. Translation gives CASTSRTGSKYEQYF.